Below are 31 T cell receptor beta chains sequenced from a single sample in a study of shared clonotypes between healthy human individuals. TCRdb keeps only in-frame clones here, not all; method: immunoSEQ multiplex PCR. The sample includes 2 million to 2.5 million clones, over 85% seen only once; the top ten take around 0.37%. The sample comprised naive CD4+ T cells from PBMCs. Subset denoted: CD45RA+ positively selected. The receptor set was obtained from a man aged 18 to 30 in good health. Some clones in this sample may be carry-over from other donors' samples.

The rearrangement uses TRBV5-1 and TRBJ2-1; 7 bases map to TRBD1. J lost 15 bases, V lost 4 bases, and 10 bases had no gene match. Germline CDR1 and CDR2: SGHRS and YFSETQ. The CDR3 runs to 12 residues. CDR3 protein: CASSRTGEMVFF. In nucleotides, the CDR3 is TGCGCCAGCAGCCGTACAGGGGAGATGGTGTTCTTC. Using reference TRBV5-1 and TRBJ2-1 for the parts outside the CDR3, the full variable domain is KAGVTQTPRYLIKTRGQQVTLSCSPISGHRSVSWYQQTPGQGLQFLFEYFSETQRNKGNFPGRFSGRQFSNSRSEMNVSTLELGDSALYLCASSRTGEMVFFGPGTRLTVL.

The CDR3 reads CAITPRWDNEQFF. CDR3 coding DNA: TGTGCCATCACTCCCCGATGGGACAATGAGCAGTTCTTC. The chain joins TRBV10-3 to TRBJ2-1; D ambiguous. Germline CDR1 is ENHRY and CDR2 is SYGVKD. Trimming left V 7 bases short and J 5 bases short, with 12 bases between. CDR3 length: 13 residues.

The chain carries TRBV28 and TRBJ2-1; D gene uncertain. V lost 4 bases and J lost 6, with 10 bases in between. The CDR3 length is 13 residues. Germline CDR1 MDHEN, CDR2 SYDVKM. CDR3 in DNA: TGTGCCAGCAGTTCTACCCCCCTCAATGAGCAGTTCTTC. Translating it yields CASSSTPLNEQFF.

The chain combines TRBV5-4 with TRBJ2-1, with a weak D call TRBD1 (6 bases). This CDR3 comprises 15 residues. CDR1 is SGHNT and CDR2 is YYREEE in the germline V gene (reference sequence). The V and J ends lost 4 bases and 4 bases respectively, with 15 bases between them. The CDR3 nucleotides are TGTGCCAGCAGCACCTCCTCAGGGGCTTACAATGAGCAGTTCTTC. As protein: CASSTSSGAYNEQFF.

The chain couples TRBV4-1 to TRBJ2-7; a weak D match, TRBD2 (5 bases). Germline-derived CDR1 and CDR2 are MGHRA and YSYEKL. The germline V and J ends were trimmed by 6 bases and 3 bases, with 15 bases remaining between them. The length of the CDR3 is 14 residues. The CDR3 reads CASRDSARDYEQYF. The DNA of the CDR3 is TGCGCCAGCAGGGACTCGGCTAGGGACTACGAGCAGTACTTC.

The V gene is TRBV11-2, the J gene TRBJ2-1, with 7 bases aligning to TRBD2. Germline CDR1 is SGHAT and CDR2 is FQNNGV. The V segment lost 2 bases and the J segment 9 bases; nucleotides outside the gene matches: 7. This CDR3 comprises 14 residues. This chain's CDR3 is CASSLLAGAIEQFF. The CDR3 DNA reads as TGTGCCAGCAGCTTACTGGCGGGAGCAATTGAGCAGTTCTTC.

This CDR3 reads CASTPGQGEMEAFF. For the CDR3, the DNA is TGTGCCAGCACTCCGGGACAGGGGGAGATGGAAGCTTTCTTT. The chain recombines TRBV7-6 with TRBJ1-1; 11 bases line up with TRBD1. The V segment lost 7 bases and the J segment 8 bases; nucleotides outside the gene matches: 9. Germline values: CDR1 SGHVS, CDR2 FNYEAQ. CDR3 size: 14 residues.

This chain uses TRBV19 with TRBJ2-3; D may be TRBD2 (5 bases). The CDR3 totals 14 residues. In germline, CDR1 is LNHDA, CDR2 SQIVND (reference sequence). Trimming cost V 8 bases and J 4 bases, with 16 bases left between them. The CDR3 reads CASRLTGVSDTQYF. In DNA form, the CDR3 reads TGTGCCAGTCGTTTGACCGGGGTCTCAGATACGCAGTATTTT.

This clone was observed once. This chain connects TRBV5-1 to TRBJ2-6, with 8 bases identical to TRBD2. The V gene's germline CDR1 is SGHRS and CDR2 YFSETQ. Trimming cost V 4 bases and J 2 bases; bases outside gene matches: 8. The CDR3 length is 17 residues. CDR3 residues: CASSDGTSLPGANVLTF. For the CDR3, the DNA is TGCGCCAGCAGCGATGGGACTAGTCTACCTGGGGCCAACGTCCTGACTTTC.

The rearrangement uses TRBV25-1 and TRBJ2-7, with TRBD1 identical over 7 bases. The CDR3 length is 17 residues. J lost 5 bases, V lost 2 bases, and 15 bases had no gene match. The germline gives CDR1 MGHDK, CDR2 SYGVNS. CDR3 loop: CASSEGVRRGPADEQYF. The CDR3 DNA is TGTGCCAGCAGTGAAGGGGTACGTAGGGGGCCGGCCGACGAGCAGTACTTC.

The chain combines TRBV14 with TRBJ2-7; no firm D call. This CDR3 is 13 amino acids long. Germline V gene lookup returns CDR1 SGHDN and CDR2 FVKESK. Trimming left V 1 base short and J 9 bases short, with 13 bases between. The CDR3: CASSQVAWGAQYF. DNA for the CDR3: TGTGCCAGCAGCCAAGTGGCGTGGGGTGCGCAGTACTTC.

The chain has TRBV27 and TRBJ2-2, with 9 bases that match TRBD2. Unmatched junction bases numbered 8, after V lost 7 bases and J lost 5 bases. CDR1 is MNHEY and CDR2 is SMNVEV in the germline V gene (reference sequence). CDR3 length: 15 residues. The CDR3 sequence: CASTLASGNTGELFF. The CDR3 coding sequence is TGTGCCAGCACCCTGGCTAGCGGGAATACCGGGGAGCTGTTTTTT.

The chain couples TRBV28 to TRBJ1-2; 8 bases map to TRBD1. Germline V gene data show CDR1 as MDHEN and CDR2 as SYDVKM. CDR3 size: 13 residues. V shed 6 bases, J shed 8 bases, and the junction held 8 bases outside the gene matches. This chain's CDR3 is CASSPQGARGYTF. DNA for the CDR3: TGTGCCAGCAGCCCTCAGGGGGCGCGAGGCTACACCTTC.

The chain has TRBV5-1 and TRBJ1-2; 9 nucleotides agree with TRBD1. J was trimmed by 4 bases and V by 6 bases; bases with no gene match: 7. Per germline, CDR1 SGHRS and CDR2 YFSETQ. The CDR3 is 14 residues long. The CDR3 nucleotides are TGCGCCAGCAACCCGGGACAGGGCACCTATGGCTACACCTTC. Translation gives CASNPGQGTYGYTF.

This clone was seen just once. The rearrangement joins TRBV6-5 to TRBJ2-3; D perhaps matches TRBD1 (6 bases). Germline CDR1 and CDR2: MNHEY and SVGAGI. The CDR3 has 15 residues. Trimming took off 4 bases at V and 0 bases at J, with 11 bases between the two ends. Here the CDR3 DNA reads TGTGCCAGCAGTTTGACAGGAGCTAGCACAGATACGCAGTATTTT. This sequence encodes CASSLTGASTDTQYF.

The V call is TRBV7-9, the J call TRBJ2-1; 8 bases fit TRBD2. Germline assignment: CDR1 SEHNR and CDR2 FQNEAQ (reference sequence). This CDR3 spans 18 amino acids. J lost 4 bases, V lost 2 bases, and 13 bases had no gene match. This CDR3 reads CASSLTRPGTRSYNEQFF. Here the CDR3 DNA reads TGTGCCAGCAGCTTAACAAGGCCGGGGACTAGGTCATACAATGAGCAGTTCTTC.

This chain joins TRBV4-1 and TRBJ2-6; 7 positions agree with TRBD1. Germline CDR1 is MGHRA and CDR2 is YSYEKL. The CDR3 loop spans 20 amino acids. V dropped 2 bases and J dropped 0; count of bases not matched to a gene: 13. The CDR3 DNA is TGCGCCAGCAGCCAACCCCTCCGGGACAGCCTAGGCTCTGGGGCCAACGTCCTGACTTTC. It encodes CASSQPLRDSLGSGANVLTF.

This clone was observed once. At one boundary the junction diverges from the germline segment, which might be a read error. The V and J genes are TRBV28 and TRBJ2-4; a weak D match, TRBD2 (5 bases). Germline V gene lookup returns CDR1 MDHEN and CDR2 SYDVKM. The CDR3 has 13 amino acids. The CDR3 sequence is CASSLRATNIQYF. The CDR3 DNA reads as TGTGCCAGCAGTTTGAGGGCCACAAACATTCAGTACTTC.

This rearrangement joins TRBV7-8 to TRBJ2-3, with 7 bases lining up with TRBD1. The V gene's germline CDR1 is SGHVS and CDR2 FQNEAQ. This CDR3 region has 11 residues. J gave up 12 bases and V 4 bases, and 4 bases lay outside the gene matches. This chain's CDR3 is CASSSKGAQYF. The DNA for the CDR3 is TGTGCCAGCAGCTCCAAGGGGGCTCAGTATTTT.

The chain links TRBV5-4 to TRBJ1-5, with no clear D. This CDR3 region has 16 residues. V gave up 0 bases and J gave up 0 bases, with 10 bases separating them. The V gene's germline CDR1 is SGHNT and CDR2 YYREEE (reference sequence). CDR3 sequence: CASSLGVYYSNQPQHF. CDR3 DNA: TGTGCCAGCAGCTTGGGGGTTTACTATAGCAATCAGCCCCAGCATTTT. Drawing the rest from reference TRBV5-4 and TRBJ1-5, the complete variable domain is ETGVTQSPTHLIKTRGQQVTLRCSSQSGHNTVSWYQQALGQGPQFIFQYYREEENGRGNFPPRFSGLQFPNYSSELNVNALELDDSALYLCASSLGVYYSNQPQHFGDGTRLSIL.

The V gene is TRBV4-2, the J gene TRBJ2-3; D is undetermined. Trimming shortened V by 1 base and J by 6 bases, and 8 bases separated the two germline ends. Germline V gene data show CDR1 as LGHNA and CDR2 as YNFKEQ. The CDR3 contains 13 residues. As DNA, the CDR3 is TGTGCCAGCAGCCAAGGGACCTCGGATACGCAGTATTTT. Its translation is CASSQGTSDTQYF.

The rearrangement links TRBV2 to TRBJ1-2, with D perhaps TRBD1 (6 bases). The CDR3 runs 13 residues. From germline, CDR1 is SNHLY and CDR2 FYNNEI. V lost 6 bases and J 3 bases, leaving 11 bases between the germline ends. The CDR3 sequence: CASRSGGYYGYTF. The CDR3 nucleotides are TGTGCCAGCAGGAGCGGGGGCTACTATGGCTACACCTTC. The whole variable domain, remainder taken from reference TRBV2 and TRBJ1-2, is EPEVTQTPSHQVTQMGQEVILRCVPISNHLYFYWYRQILGQKVEFLVSFYNNEISEKSEIFDDQFSVERPDGSNFTLKIRSTKLEDSAMYFCASRSGGYYGYTFGSGTRLTVV.

The gene calls are TRBV5-6 and TRBJ2-6; TRBD1 aligns across 8 bases. V shed 1 base and J 2 bases; nucleotides not matched to a gene: 5. Germline loops: CDR1 SGHDT, CDR2 YYEEEE. The CDR3 runs 17 residues. CDR3 nucleotides: TGTGCCAGCAGCTTGAGGACAGGGAGTACTGGGGCCAACGTCCTGACTTTC. Translating gives CASSLRTGSTGANVLTF.

The chain is built from TRBV7-3 and TRBJ2-3, with D perhaps TRBD1 (6 bases). The CDR3 length is 14 residues. Between the trimmed V and J ends, which lost 2 bases and 5 bases, there was a span of 11 bases. Per germline, CDR1 SGHTA and CDR2 FQGTGA. The CDR3: CASSLLPGVDTQYF. The CDR3 DNA is TGTGCCAGCAGCTTACTTCCAGGGGTAGATACGCAGTATTTT.

This sequence joins TRBV7-4 and TRBJ2-3; D perhaps matches TRBD1 (5 bases). Looked up from germline, CDR1 is SGHVT and CDR2 is SQSDAQ. The CDR3 loop spans 17 amino acids. V was clipped by 5 bases and J by 5 bases, with 23 bases between them. The CDR3 bases are TGTGCCAGCAGCCCAAAAAACGACAGTTGGAAGGAAGATACGCAGTATTTT. This encodes CASSPKNDSWKEDTQYF.

This clone has only a few counts. V gene TRBV13 combines with J gene TRBJ2-7; TRBD2 agrees at 10 bases. The V and J ends lost 10 bases and 3 bases, in that order; junction bases with no gene match: 9. The germline V gene encodes CDR1 PRHDT and CDR2 FYEKMQ (reference sequence). CDR3 length equals 14 residues. The CDR3 sequence: CATARLAGIYEQYF. CDR3 sequence (DNA): TGTGCCACCGCCCGACTAGCGGGTATCTACGAGCAGTACTTC.

CDR3 coding DNA: TGTGCCTGGAGCGGACAAGTGAACACTGAAGCTTTCTTT. Protein sequence: CAWSGQVNTEAFF. The chain carries TRBV30 and TRBJ1-1, with D possibly matching TRBD1 (5 bases). The germline V gene encodes CDR1 GTSNPN and CDR2 SVGIG (reference sequence). CDR3 length: 13 residues. V lost 3 bases, J lost 0 bases, and 8 bases lay in between.

Comment on this clone: Other DNA sequences in the same sample also yield this CDR3. J is TRBJ2-7 and V is TRBV28, with D maybe TRBD2 (5 bases). The CDR3 contains 12 residues. Germline CDR1 reads MDHEN; CDR2 reads SYDVKM. With 4 bases removed from V and 3 bases from J, the gap between germline ends came to 7 bases. The CDR3 DNA follows: TGTGCCAGCAGTTCCGGGATCTACGAGCAGTACTTC. This translates into CASSSGIYEQYF.

A note on this clone: Other DNA variants within this sample encode the same CDR3. The chain employs TRBV19 and TRBJ1-2; D remains ambiguous. With 3 bases removed from V and 5 bases from J, the gap between germline ends came to 10 bases. The CDR3 has 13 residues. CDR1 is LNHDA, CDR2 SQIVND, per germline (reference sequence). CDR3 sequence (DNA): TGTGCCAGTAGTATTGCAGGCACTTATGGCTACACCTTC. Translating it yields CASSIAGTYGYTF.

The V gene is TRBV7-3, the J gene TRBJ2-3; D may be TRBD2 (6 bases). V shed 0 bases and J shed 2 bases, with 12 bases lying between them. The CDR3 runs 16 residues. Germline lookup yields CDR1 SGHTA and CDR2 FQGTGA. The CDR3 DNA sequence: TGTGCCAGCAGCTTAACGGCTGCGGGGCCCACAGATACGCAGTATTTT. It specifies CASSLTAAGPTDTQYF. Combining the CDR3 with reference TRBV7-3 and TRBJ2-3 gives the whole variable domain GAGVSQTPSNKVTEKGKYVELRCDPISGHTALYWYRQSLGQGPEFLIYFQGTGAADDSGLPNDRFFAVRPEGSVSTLKIQRTERGDSAVYLCASSLTAAGPTDTQYFGPGTRLTVL.

This clone was recorded only once. The chain employs TRBV28 and TRBJ1-3, with unresolved D. The germline gives CDR1 MDHEN, CDR2 SYDVKM. The V end was cut by 2 bases, the J end by 8 bases, with 7 bases between. This CDR3 spans 12 amino acids. In DNA form, the CDR3 reads TGTGCCAGCAGTTTACCCCGTGACACCATATATTTT. Translated, it gives CASSLPRDTIYF.